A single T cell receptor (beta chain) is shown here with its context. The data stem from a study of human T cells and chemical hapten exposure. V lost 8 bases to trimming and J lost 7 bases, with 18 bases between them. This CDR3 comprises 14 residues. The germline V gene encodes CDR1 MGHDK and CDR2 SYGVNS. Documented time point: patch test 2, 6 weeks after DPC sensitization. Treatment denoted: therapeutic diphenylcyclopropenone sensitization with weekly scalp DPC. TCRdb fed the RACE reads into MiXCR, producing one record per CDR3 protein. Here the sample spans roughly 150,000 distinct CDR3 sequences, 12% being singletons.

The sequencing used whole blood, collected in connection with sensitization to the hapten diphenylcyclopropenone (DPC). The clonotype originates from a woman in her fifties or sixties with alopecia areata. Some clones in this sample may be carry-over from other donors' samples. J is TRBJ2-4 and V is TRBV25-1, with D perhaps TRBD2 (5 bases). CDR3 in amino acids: CASSRAGQGNIQYF. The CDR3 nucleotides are TGTGCCAGCTCGAGGGCGGGCCAAGGGAACATTCAGTACTTC. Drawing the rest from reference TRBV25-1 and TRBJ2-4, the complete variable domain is EADIYQTPRYLVIGTGKKITLECSQTMGHDKMYWYQQDPGMELHLIHYSYGVNSTEKGDLSSESTVSRIRTEHFPLTLESARPSHTSQYLCASSRAGQGNIQYFGAGTRLSVL.